The next 7 T cell receptor beta chains were all read from a single sample in a study of sequential checkpoint blockade in melanoma. Treatment noted: randomized to nivolumab then ipilimumab (arm A) or the reverse (arm B). Produced via immunoSEQ multiplex PCR; TCRdb's table is partial and in-frame only. The table lists roughly 20,000 clones, more than 70% of them singletons. Sequenced material: CD8+ T cells sorted from blood (inferred from file names), taken from a patient given nivolumab and ipilimumab in sequence. These receptors were collected from a human donor with melanoma.

The chain recombines TRBV2 with TRBJ2-6, with a tentative D call TRBD1 (5 bases). Trimming removed 3 bases from V and 2 bases from J, with 20 bases in between. The CDR3 is made up of 19 amino acids. Germline assignment: CDR1 SNHLY and CDR2 FYNNEI. In nucleotides, the CDR3 is TGTGCCAGCAGTGATCAGGCGACAGAAAGTAGAGCTGGGGCCAACGTCCTGACTTTC. Translation gives CASSDQATESRAGANVLTF.

The chain is built from TRBV13 and TRBJ1-3, with a tentative D call TRBD1 (6 bases). Germline V gives CDR1 PRHDT, CDR2 FYEKMQ (reference sequence). V lost 11 bases and J 2 bases, leaving 16 bases between the germline ends. The CDR3 runs to 14 residues. DNA of the CDR3: TGTGCCGGAGGCGTAGGGGGAACTGGAAACACCATATATTTT. Translation gives CAGGVGGTGNTIYF. Based on the CDR3 plus reference TRBV13 and TRBJ1-3, the full variable domain is AAGVIQSPRHLIKEKRETATLKCYPIPRHDTVYWYQQGPGQDPQFLISFYEKMQSDKGSIPDRFSAQQFSDYHSELNMSSLELGDSALYFCAGGVGGTGNTIYFGEGSWLTVV.

The V call is TRBV19, the J call TRBJ1-1; D not certain. CDR1 is LNHDA and CDR2 is SQIVND in the germline V gene (reference sequence). Trimming removed 11 bases from V and 6 bases from J, with 22 bases in between. This CDR3 is built from 14 residues. The CDR3: CASSGRGFFAEAFF. DNA for the CDR3: TGTGCCTCCTCCGGTCGGGGTTTCTTTGCTGAAGCTTTCTTT. Looking up the rest from reference TRBV19 and TRBJ1-1 gives the full variable domain: DGGITQSPKYLFRKEGQNVTLSCEQNLNHDAMYWYRQDPGQGLRLIYYSQIVNDFQKGDIAEGYSVSREKKESFPLTVTSAQKNPTAFYLCASSGRGFFAEAFFGQGTRLTVV.

The rearrangement joins TRBV10-1 to TRBJ1-2; no clear D gene. Trimming pared 2 bases from V and 3 bases from J, leaving 7 bases between. The length of the CDR3 is 13 residues. The germline V gene encodes CDR1 WNHNN and CDR2 SYGVQD (reference sequence). This chain's CDR3 is CASSEGHDYGYTF. In nucleotides, the CDR3 is TGCGCCAGCAGTGAGGGGCATGACTATGGCTACACCTTC.

Only a few counts were recorded for this clone. This chain connects TRBV4-2 to TRBJ2-1, with TRBD2 as a possible D gene (6 bases). The CDR3 totals 18 residues. V was trimmed by 1 base and J by 0 bases, leaving 16 bases between them. Per germline, CDR1 LGHNA and CDR2 YNFKEQ. CDR3 loop: CASSQVLIADSSYNEQFF. The CDR3 region has the DNA TGTGCCAGCAGCCAAGTTCTTATAGCGGATAGCTCCTACAATGAGCAGTTCTTC.

This chain connects TRBV7-9 to TRBJ1-1; perhaps TRBD1 as D (6 bases). This CDR3 has 12 amino acids. Germline V gives CDR1 SEHNR, CDR2 FQNEAQ (reference sequence). V was pared by 8 bases and J by 4 bases, with 11 bases between. CDR3 amino acids: CASRLGATEAFF. CDR3 coding DNA: TGTGCCAGCCGGCTGGGGGCCACTGAAGCTTTCTTT.

V usage is TRBV10-1 and J usage is TRBJ2-1; a possible D gene is TRBD2 (5 bases). Germline V gene sequence: CDR1 WNHNN, CDR2 SYGVQD (reference sequence). Between the trimmed V and J ends, which lost 5 bases and 4 bases, there was a span of 18 bases. This CDR3 comprises 16 residues. This CDR3 is CASSPRLGELYNEQFF. Here the CDR3 DNA reads TGCGCCAGCAGTCCTCGACTGGGAGAACTTTACAATGAGCAGTTCTTC.